Described below is a single T cell receptor beta chain sequence and its context. The data derive from a study of blood T cell repertoires in COVID-19. About the study: The United States, Italy and Spain provided the acute and convalescent COVID-19 samples. PBMCs, B-cell-depleted T cells, or T cells provided the cDNA or gDNA that made up the material.

Trimming at V came to 3 bases and at J to 6 bases, leaving 1 base not matched to a gene. The CDR3 sequence is 14 residues long. Germline-derived CDR1 and CDR2 are SGHNT and YYREEE (reference sequence). Those enrolled in Seattle joined during active infection and were followed longitudinally afterward. In the original analysis: Nucleated cell number was recorded as an estimate derived from reference gene primer amplification. Clones were read by immunoSEQ multiplex PCR, and TCRdb kept only the in-frame ones, dropping some. From that table come the V and J calls and clone size; the DNA was used to work out D and trimming. The table includes about 38,000 clones, roughly nine tenths detected once.

Sequences were obtained from peripheral blood. This chain joins TRBV5-4 and TRBJ2-2, with 11 nucleotides matching TRBD1. The TCR comes from a man between 60 and 70 years old with COVID-19, enrolled during active disease. The CDR3 loop reads CASSWGQGAGELFF. CDR3 bases: TGTGCCAGCAGCTGGGGACAGGGGGCCGGGGAGCTGTTTTTT.